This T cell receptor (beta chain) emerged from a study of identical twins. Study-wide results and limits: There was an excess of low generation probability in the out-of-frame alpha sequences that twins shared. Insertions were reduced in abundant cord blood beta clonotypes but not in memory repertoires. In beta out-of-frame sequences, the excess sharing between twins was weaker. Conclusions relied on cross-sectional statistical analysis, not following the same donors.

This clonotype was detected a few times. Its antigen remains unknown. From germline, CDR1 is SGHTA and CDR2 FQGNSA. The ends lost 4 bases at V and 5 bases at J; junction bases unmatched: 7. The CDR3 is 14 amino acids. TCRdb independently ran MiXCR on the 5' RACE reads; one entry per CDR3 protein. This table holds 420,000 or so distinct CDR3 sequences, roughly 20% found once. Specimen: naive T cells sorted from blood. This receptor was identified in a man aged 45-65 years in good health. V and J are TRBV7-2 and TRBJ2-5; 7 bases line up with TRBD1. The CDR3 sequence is CASSWNRGLETQYF. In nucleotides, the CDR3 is TGTGCCAGCAGCTGGAACAGGGGCTTGGAGACCCAGTACTTC.